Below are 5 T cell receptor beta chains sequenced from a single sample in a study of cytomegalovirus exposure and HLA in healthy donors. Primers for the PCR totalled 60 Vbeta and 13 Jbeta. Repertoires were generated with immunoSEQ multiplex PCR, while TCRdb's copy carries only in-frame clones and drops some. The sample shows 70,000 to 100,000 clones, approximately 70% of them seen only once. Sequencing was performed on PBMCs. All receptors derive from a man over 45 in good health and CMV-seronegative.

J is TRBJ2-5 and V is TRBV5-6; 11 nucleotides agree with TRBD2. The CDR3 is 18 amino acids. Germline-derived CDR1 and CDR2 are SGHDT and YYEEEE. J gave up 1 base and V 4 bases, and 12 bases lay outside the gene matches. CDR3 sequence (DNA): TGTGCCAGCAGCCCCCTGGAAGGCCTAGCGGGGGGCCAAGAGACCCAGTACTTC. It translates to CASSPLEGLAGGQETQYF.

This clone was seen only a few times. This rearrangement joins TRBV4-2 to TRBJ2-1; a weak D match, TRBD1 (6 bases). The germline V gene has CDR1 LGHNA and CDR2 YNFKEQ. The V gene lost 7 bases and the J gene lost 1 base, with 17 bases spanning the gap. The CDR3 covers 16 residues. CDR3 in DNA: TGTGCCAGCAAAACGACCGGGACACCATCCTACAATGAGCAGTTCTTC. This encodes CASKTTGTPSYNEQFF.

This CDR3 reads CATGTGDQPQHF. DNA of the CDR3: TGTGCCACCGGGACAGGGGACCAGCCCCAGCATTTT. This rearrangement joins TRBV6-5 to TRBJ1-5, with 10 bases that match TRBD1. Germline CDR1 is MNHEY and CDR2 is SVGAGI. This CDR3 contains 12 residues. V dropped 10 bases and J dropped 7; count of bases not matched to a gene: 4.

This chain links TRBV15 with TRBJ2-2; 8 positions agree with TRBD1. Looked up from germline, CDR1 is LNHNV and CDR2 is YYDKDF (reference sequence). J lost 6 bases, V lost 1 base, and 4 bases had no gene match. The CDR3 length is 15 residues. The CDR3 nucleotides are TGTGCCACCAGCAGAGTATTACAGGGGGCCGGGGAGCTGTTTTTT. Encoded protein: CATSRVLQGAGELFF.

CDR3 coding DNA: TGTGCCAGCAGTTTCTCAATCATTTCGAGGATCGAGACTGAAGCTTTCTTT. This sequence encodes CASSFSIISRIETEAFF. The V gene is TRBV27, the J gene TRBJ1-1; the D is unclear. V dropped 3 bases and J dropped 5 bases, with 22 bases sitting between them. The germline V gene has CDR1 MNHEY and CDR2 SMNVEV (reference sequence). The CDR3 extends over 17 amino acids.